These 25 T cell receptor beta chains were sequenced from one sample in a study of patients and donors after allogeneic stem cell transplantation. TCRdb re-called the RT-PCR reads with MiXCR, one entry per CDR3 protein. Of about 90,000 distinct CDR3 sequences listed, about 48% are singletons. The sample consisted of blood, either unsorted or a sorted T cell fraction (not recorded which). The receptors derive from a human donor who was either an allogeneic HSCT recipient or a stem cell or donor lymphocyte infusion donor (not recorded which). It is not recorded whose cells these are; they may come from a transplant donor.

Only a few counts were recorded for this clonotype. The rearrangement uses TRBV12-3 or TRBV12-4 and TRBJ1-3; D unresolved. The CDR3 has 12 amino acids. Trimming took 3 bases from V and 8 from J, leaving 8 bases between them. DNA for the CDR3: TGTGCCAGCAGTTTCTCACGTGACACCATATATTTT. It yields the protein CASSFSRDTIYF.

V usage is TRBV12-3 or TRBV12-4 and J usage is TRBJ1-1; TRBD1 aligns across 7 bases. V lost 1 base, J lost 6 bases, and 8 bases stayed unmatched. The CDR3 contains 15 residues. This chain's CDR3 is CASSLDRQGLAEAFF. In nucleotides, the CDR3 is TGTGCCAGCAGTTTAGACCGACAGGGTCTGGCTGAAGCTTTCTTT.

The chain uses TRBV12-3 or TRBV12-4 and TRBJ1-2, with 9 bases lining up with TRBD1. This CDR3 spans 15 amino acids. V trimming: 2 bases; J trimming: 5 bases; junction bases outside the gene matches: 6. The CDR3: CASSLQDRGGYGYTF. The CDR3 nucleotides read TGTGCCAGCAGTTTACAGGACAGGGGCGGGTATGGCTACACCTTC.

This clonotype was detected ten times or more. V is TRBV27 and J is TRBJ1-4; unclear D gene. Germline loops: CDR1 MNHEY, CDR2 SMNVEV (reference sequence). Trimming stripped 6 bases from V and 3 bases from J, with 14 bases between. The CDR3 length is 15 residues. The CDR3 is CASSLVGNANEKLFF. The DNA of the CDR3 is TGTGCCAGCAGCCTAGTGGGTAATGCTAATGAAAAACTGTTTTTT.

In its sample, this clonotype was seen a few times. The rearrangement uses TRBV5-1 and TRBJ1-5; 10 bases match TRBD1. Germline values: CDR1 SGHRS, CDR2 YFSETQ. The trim removed 1 base at V and 7 bases at J, leaving 8 bases unmatched. This CDR3 spans 16 amino acids. The CDR3 DNA reads TGCGCCAGCAGCTTGACGGGACAGGGGTTTGACCAGCCCCAGCATTTT. It encodes CASSLTGQGFDQPQHF.

The genes are TRBV10-3 and TRBJ1-1; 11 positions agree with TRBD1. CDR1 is ENHRY, CDR2 SYGVKD, per germline. The V gene end was trimmed by 10 bases and the J gene end by 3 bases; junction bases not matched to a gene: 7. The CDR3 contains 14 residues. For the CDR3, the DNA is TGTGCCACCTCCGAGGACAGGGGGCACACTGAAGCTTTCTTT. The encoded protein is CATSEDRGHTEAFF.

The table lists this clonotype with a few counts. The rearrangement joins TRBV4-3 to TRBJ1-1; D gene ambiguous. This CDR3 has 14 residues. V lost 9 bases and J lost 4, with 18 bases in between. Germline CDR1 reads LGHNA; CDR2 reads YSLEER. This CDR3 reads CASSARGDGTEAFF. The CDR3 region has the DNA TGCGCCAGTTCAGCCAGAGGAGACGGCACTGAAGCTTTCTTT.

The chain employs TRBV3-1 and TRBJ2-3; D is unclear. V was shortened by 5 bases and J by 1 base, with 4 bases between the two germline ends. Germline V gene sequence: CDR1 LGHDT, CDR2 YNNKEL (reference sequence). This CDR3 region has 12 residues. CDR3 region: CASSTRTDTQYF. The CDR3 DNA sequence: TGTGCCAGCAGCACCCGCACAGATACGCAGTATTTT.

This chain joins TRBV10-3 and TRBJ1-1; D call uncertain. The CDR3 sequence is 14 residues long. Trimming cost V 6 bases and J 0 bases, with 11 bases left between them. The V gene's germline CDR1 is ENHRY and CDR2 SYGVKD. The CDR3, as DNA: TGTGCCATCAGCAAAGCAACAGTGAACACTGAAGCTTTCTTT. Translated: CAISKATVNTEAFF.

This clonotype was counted a few times. The V call is TRBV4-1, the J call TRBJ1-1; D is unresolved. V lost 3 bases to trimming and J lost 7 bases, with 9 bases between them. Germline CDR1 and CDR2: MGHRA and YSYEKL. The CDR3 has 12 residues. The CDR3 coding sequence is TGCGCCAGCAGCCAGGACGGGTATGAAGCTTTCTTT. It codes for CASSQDGYEAFF.

This clonotype was recorded a few times. The genes are TRBV4-1 and TRBJ1-2; D gene uncertain. CDR1 is MGHRA and CDR2 is YSYEKL in the germline V gene. The CDR3 is 13 amino acids. V was trimmed by 6 bases and J by 10 bases, leaving 18 bases between them. As DNA, the CDR3 is TGCGCCAGCAGAAAGATTGAAGAGGTCGACTACACCTTC. Its protein is CASRKIEEVDYTF.

This clonotype was detected a few times. The genes are TRBV21-1 and TRBJ1-2; TRBD1, the D gene given by the table, was not confirmed from the DNA. TRBV21-1 is marked as a pseudogene. The CDR3 contains 14 residues. In DNA, the CDR3 is TGTGCCAGCAGCCGAAGGGGGCAGAACTATGGCTACACCTTC. It codes for CASSRRGQNYGYTF.

The J gene is TRBJ1-1, the V gene TRBV28; no clear D. CDR1 is MDHEN, CDR2 SYDVKM, per germline. The V end was cut by 10 bases, the J end by 2 bases, with 8 bases between. This CDR3 has 11 residues. The CDR3 loop reads CATFSNTEAFF. Here the CDR3 DNA reads TGTGCCACCTTCTCTAACACTGAAGCTTTCTTT.

V and J are TRBV12-3 or TRBV12-4 and TRBJ2-7, with D maybe TRBD2 (6 bases). With 4 bases removed from V and 0 bases from J, the gap between germline ends came to 13 bases. This CDR3 comprises 15 residues. CDR3 bases: TGTGCCAGCAGTTACCCGCGGGGAGGCTCCTACGAGCAGTACTTC. Protein sequence: CASSYPRGGSYEQYF.

This chain joins TRBV4-1 and TRBJ2-5; D remains ambiguous. The CDR3 covers 14 residues. Germline CDR1 reads MGHRA; CDR2 reads YSYEKL. Trimming removed 0 bases at V and 5 bases at J, with 10 bases between. The chain's CDR3 is CASSQEGMWETQYF. CDR3 DNA: TGCGCCAGCAGCCAAGAGGGAATGTGGGAGACCCAGTACTTC.

This chain uses TRBV7-2 with TRBJ1-2; D gene unclear. Germline V gene sequence: CDR1 SGHTA, CDR2 FQGNSA. The CDR3 extends over 12 amino acids. Trimming took off 2 bases at V and 7 bases at J, with 8 bases between the two ends. DNA for the CDR3: TGTGCCAGCAGCTTATCGCGGGGTGGCTACACCTTC. The encoded protein is CASSLSRGGYTF.

The chain is built from TRBV14 and TRBJ2-2, with D perhaps given as TRBD1 or TRBD2 (5 bases each). This CDR3 contains 16 residues. Between the trimmed V and J ends, which lost 4 bases and 4 bases, there was a span of 16 bases. CDR1 is SGHDN and CDR2 is FVKESK in the germline V gene. This chain's CDR3 is CASSPYMGPSTGELFF. CDR3 sequence (DNA): TGTGCCAGCAGCCCGTACATGGGACCATCCACCGGGGAGCTGTTTTTT.

A few counts support this clonotype. J is TRBJ1-2 and V is TRBV9; 8 bases agree with TRBD1. The ends lost 4 bases at V and 0 bases at J; junction bases unmatched: 5. CDR3 size: 15 residues. Germline V gene sequence: CDR1 SGDLS, CDR2 YYNGEE. CDR3 bases: TGTGCCAGCAGCATGGGACAGGATACTAACTATGGCTACACCTTC. Translating gives CASSMGQDTNYGYTF.

The chain employs TRBV30 and TRBJ1-2, with a possible D match to TRBD1 (5 bases). Trimming shortened V by 2 bases and J by 8 bases, and 15 bases separated the two germline ends. Germline V gene sequence: CDR1 GTSNPN, CDR2 SVGIG (reference sequence). The CDR3 consists of 13 residues. Here the CDR3 reads CAWSPGTAKGYTF. In DNA, the CDR3 is TGTGCCTGGAGTCCCGGGACGGCAAAAGGCTACACCTTC.

This clonotype has just a few counts. The chain recombines TRBV6-5 with TRBJ1-2, with 8 nucleotides matching TRBD1. Trimming took 6 bases from V and 5 from J; bases not matched to a gene: 5. The CDR3 runs to 13 residues. Germline V gene data show CDR1 as MNHEY and CDR2 as SVGAGI. The chain's CDR3 is CASSGQGTYGYTF. CDR3 coding DNA: TGTGCCAGCAGCGGACAGGGAACTTATGGCTACACCTTC.

The chain combines TRBV6-5 with TRBJ2-7, with TRBD2 identical over 8 bases. This CDR3 contains 14 residues. Germline CDR1 is MNHEY and CDR2 is SVGAGI. J gave up 3 bases and V 5 bases, and 6 bases lay outside the gene matches. The CDR3 loop is CASSTPGGSYEQYF. In nucleotides, the CDR3 is TGTGCCAGCAGTACCCCGGGGGGGAGCTACGAGCAGTACTTC.

This clonotype appeared a few times. J is TRBJ1-6 and V is TRBV7-3, with D possibly TRBD1 on 5 matching bases. CDR1 and CDR2 (germline): SGHTA, FQGTGA. Trimming pared 5 bases from V and 3 bases from J, leaving 8 bases between. The length of the CDR3 is 14 residues. The CDR3 sequence is CASSIDSYNSPLHF. The CDR3 DNA reads as TGTGCCAGCAGCATCGACAGCTATAATTCACCCCTCCACTTT.

CDR3 amino acids: CASSVRDYEQYF. The CDR3 bases are TGTGCCAGCAGTGTAAGAGACTACGAGCAGTACTTC. J is TRBJ2-7 and V is TRBV2, with D unresolved. The CDR3 runs 12 residues. V gave up 4 bases and J gave up 3 bases, with 7 bases separating them. CDR1 and CDR2 (germline): SNHLY, FYNNEI.

The chain is built from TRBV6-2 or TRBV6-3 and TRBJ2-1; D gene uncertain. V was shortened by 2 bases and J by 5 bases, with 13 bases between the two germline ends. CDR3 size: 15 residues. Per germline, CDR1 MNHEY and CDR2 SVGEGT. The DNA for the CDR3 is TGTGCCAGCAGTTACCTACTCGGCAACAACAATGAGCAGTTCTTC. Translated: CASSYLLGNNNEQFF.

A few counts support this clonotype. This rearrangement joins TRBV4-3 to TRBJ1-6; 8 bases are shared with TRBD1. This CDR3 contains 15 residues. Trimming at V came to 4 bases and at J to 6 bases, leaving 5 bases not matched to a gene. Germline values: CDR1 LGHNA, CDR2 YSLEER. The CDR3 spells CASSPDRGSNSPLHF. Here the CDR3 DNA reads TGCGCCAGCAGCCCCGACAGGGGATCTAATTCACCCCTCCACTTT.